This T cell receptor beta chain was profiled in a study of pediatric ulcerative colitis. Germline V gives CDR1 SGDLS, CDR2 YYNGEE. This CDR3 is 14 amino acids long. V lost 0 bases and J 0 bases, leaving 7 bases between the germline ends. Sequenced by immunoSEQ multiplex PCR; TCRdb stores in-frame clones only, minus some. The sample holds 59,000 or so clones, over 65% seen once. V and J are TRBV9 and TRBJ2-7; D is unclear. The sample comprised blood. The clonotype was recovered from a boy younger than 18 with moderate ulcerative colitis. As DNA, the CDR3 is TGTGCCAGCAGCGTAGTCCCTAGCTCCTACGAGCAGTACTTC. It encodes CASSVVPSSYEQYF.